This TCR beta chain emerged from a study of T cell responses to AZD1222 COVID-19 vaccine. Study background: Both about-4-week and about-12-week second-dose recipients were combined. Findings and limits, study-wide: Across the whole spike, CD4 TCRs peaked at regions 160-218 and 743-854. Unmutated variant regions reportedly attract nearly half of all spike-specific TCRs. Samples come after the peak T cell response, not at day 14.

Sequencing used immunoSEQ multiplex PCR; TCRdb keeps in-frame clones, though not all of them. The sample consists of some 140,000 clones, over 90% of them appearing once. The CDR3 is 14 amino acids. The germline V gene encodes CDR1 SGHVS and CDR2 FQNEAQ. Deletions cut 1 base from V and 6 bases from J, with 7 bases between. As regards this clone: The antigen is not known.

The specimen comprised peripheral blood, sampled on day 0 of AZD1222 vaccination. V is TRBV7-8 and J is TRBJ1-6, with a possible D match to TRBD1 (5 bases). This receptor was obtained from an adult in good health. The chain's CDR3 is CASSLGQPNSPLHF. Written as DNA, the CDR3 is TGTGCCAGCAGCTTAGGACAGCCTAATTCACCCCTCCACTTT.